This T cell receptor beta chain was found in a study of blood T cell repertoires in COVID-19. Overall study context: Some COVID-19 samples were acute and others convalescent; all came from the United States, Italy and Spain. Sources were T cells, B-cell-depleted T cells, or PBMCs; the material itself was cDNA or gDNA.

V dropped 4 bases and J dropped 4; count of bases not matched to a gene: 9. The germline CDR1 and CDR2 sequences are SGHRS and YFSETQ. The CDR3 runs to 16 residues. As processed by the authors: Reference gene primers were amplified, and this amplification served to estimate nucleated cell counts. This table comes from immunoSEQ multiplex PCR, and its TCRdb copy is limited to in-frame clones, with some not included. That table furnishes V, J and clone size, whereas the DNA furnished D and trimming. Of roughly 250,000 clones in the sample, 88% were seen once. The TCR originated in a man between 60 and 75 years old who had recovered from COVID-19. The chain carries TRBV5-1 and TRBJ2-5; 11 nucleotides line up with TRBD1. Material for sequencing was peripheral blood. The CDR3 spells CASSGGQGALPETQYF. DNA of the CDR3: TGCGCCAGCAGCGGAGGACAGGGGGCGCTTCCAGAGACCCAGTACTTC. The entire variable domain, with the rest obtained from reference TRBV5-1 and TRBJ2-5, is as follows: KAGVTQTPRYLIKTRGQQVTLSCSPISGHRSVSWYQQTPGQGLQFLFEYFSETQRNKGNFPGRFSGRQFSNSRSEMNVSTLELGDSALYLCASSGGQGALPETQYFGPGTRLLVL.